This T cell receptor (beta chain) is drawn from a study of T-cell memory formation after mild COVID-19. For the study at large: Clusters were largely donor specific.

On this clonotype itself: Its antigen is undetermined.

The 5'RACE method, run with constant-segment primers, produced TCR alpha and TCR beta cDNA libraries (carrying sample barcodes and UMIs). In TCRdb, the 5' RACE reads were re-called with MiXCR into one record per CDR3 protein. The table lists fewer than 250,000 distinct CDR3 sequences, over 9.5% of them singletons. Germline assignment: CDR1 SGDLS and CDR2 YYNGEE. The CDR3 consists of 15 residues. V lost 0 bases, J lost 6 bases, and 13 bases lay in between. Overall study findings and caveats: CD4+ bias marked clones expanding day 15 to 37, unlike balanced contracting clones. Specificity for SARS-CoV-2 was not confirmed among the second-wave clones peaking on day 37.

The specimen sequenced was PBMCs or a T cell subset sorted from them (not recorded which). This sequence originates from a man between 18 and 29 years old who had mild COVID-19 (a few samples of this study predate the infection). Cell type and time point are not known. V is TRBV9 and J is TRBJ1-5; D is uncertain. CDR3 in amino acids: CASSVDSRAGQPQHF. CDR3 DNA: TGTGCCAGCAGCGTAGACTCCCGGGCCGGTCAGCCCCAGCATTTT. Together with reference TRBV9 and TRBJ1-5, the CDR3 gives the full variable domain: DSGVTQTPKHLITATGQRVTLRCSPRSGDLSVYWYQQSLDQGLQFLIQYYNGEERAKGNILERFSAQQFPDLHSELNLSSLELGDSALYFCASSVDSRAGQPQHFGDGTRLSIL.